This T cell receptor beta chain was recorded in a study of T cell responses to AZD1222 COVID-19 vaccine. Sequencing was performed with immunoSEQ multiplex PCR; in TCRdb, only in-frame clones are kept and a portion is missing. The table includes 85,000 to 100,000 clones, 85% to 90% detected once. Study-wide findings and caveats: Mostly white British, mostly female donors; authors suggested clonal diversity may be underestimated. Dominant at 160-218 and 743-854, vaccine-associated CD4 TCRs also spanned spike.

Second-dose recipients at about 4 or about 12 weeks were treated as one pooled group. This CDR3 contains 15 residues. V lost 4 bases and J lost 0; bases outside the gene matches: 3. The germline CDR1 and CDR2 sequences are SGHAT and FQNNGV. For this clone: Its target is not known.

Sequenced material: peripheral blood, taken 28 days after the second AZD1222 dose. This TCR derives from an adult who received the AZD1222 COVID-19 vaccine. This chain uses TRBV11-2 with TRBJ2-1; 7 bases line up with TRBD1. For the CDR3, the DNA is TGTGCCAGCAGCTGGGGACAGAGCTCCTACAATGAGCAGTTCTTC. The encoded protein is CASSWGQSSYNEQFF.